These 8 T cell receptor beta chains were all obtained from the same sample, sequenced in a study of tumor-infiltrating lymphocytes in primary liver carcinoma. The input was 400 to 500 ng total RNA; TCR beta cDNA was made from it with a constant-region primer. Amplification in three nested multiplex PCR rounds with slightly modified ARM-PCR gave rise to TCR beta libraries. The first two PCR rounds, roughly 9 cycles each, used TRBV1-TRBV30 forward primers and a C-beta reverse primer. TCRdb re-derived calls from the multiplex PCR reads in MiXCR, one entry per CDR3 protein. There are about 100,000 distinct CDR3 sequences in the sample; around 68% occur only once, and around 25% lies in the top ten. Unsorted bulk tissue, roughly 19-33 mg of it, served as the source for co-extraction of RNA and DNA. Sequencing input: tumor-adjacent normal liver tissue. These receptors were obtained from a man in his forties with primary liver carcinoma and hepatitis B virus infection.

Of note for this clonotype: Lacking the conserved final phenylalanine or tryptophan, this CDR3 likely reflects a read error. The chain links TRBV6-1 to TRBJ2-1; no clear D. Germline V CDR1 and CDR2: MNHNS, SASEGT. The length of the CDR3 is 12 residues. Written as DNA, the CDR3 is TGTGCCAACAGTGAATCTTACAATGAGCAGTTCCTC. It translates to CANSESYNEQFL.

Details on this clonotype: One end of the junction fails to match germline, which may point to a read error. The chain recombines TRBV6-1 with TRBJ1-1; 7 bases line up with TRBD1. Germline CDR1 and CDR2: MNHNS and SASEGT. CDR3 length equals 16 residues. The CDR3 DNA is TGTGCCAGCAGAGAAGGTAGACAGGGACTGAACACTGAAGTTTTCTTT. Translation: CASREGRQGLNTEVFF.

This clonotype was picked up many times. The chain employs TRBV5-4 and TRBJ2-7, with TRBD1 matching 9 bases. V lost 1 base to trimming and J lost 2 bases; unmatched junction nucleotides: 7. Looked up from germline, CDR1 is SGHNT and CDR2 is YYREEE (reference sequence). The CDR3 is 16 amino acids. This CDR3 is CASSLRAGTGTYEQYF. The CDR3 region has the DNA TGTGCCAGCAGCTTGAGGGCCGGGACAGGGACCTACGAGCAGTACTTC. Supplemented by reference TRBV5-4 and TRBJ2-7, the full variable domain reads ETGVTQSPTHLIKTRGQQVTLRCSSQSGHNTVSWYQQALGQGPQFIFQYYREEENGRGNFPPRFSGLQFPNYSSELNVNALELDDSALYLCASSLRAGTGTYEQYFGPGTRLTVT.

Worth noting for this clonotype: This may be a read error, as it is one base from a much larger clone. The chain joins TRBV7-8 to TRBJ2-7; TRBD2 aligns across 8 bases. Germline assignment: CDR1 SGHVS and CDR2 FQNEAQ. Trimming cost V 3 bases and J 7 bases; bases outside gene matches: 11. The CDR3 is 15 amino acids. The CDR3 reads CASSFTASGRKEQYF. The CDR3 DNA follows: TGTGCCAGCAGCTTCACCGCAAGCGGGAGAAAGGAGCAGTACTTC.

The chain has TRBV28 and TRBJ2-7, with TRBD2 matching 7 bases. The CDR3 runs 14 residues. The ends lost 6 bases at V and 1 base at J; junction bases unmatched: 6. CDR1 is MDHEN, CDR2 SYDVKM, per germline. The CDR3 sequence: CASRPLANSYEQYF. DNA for the CDR3: TGTGCCAGCAGACCACTAGCGAATTCCTACGAGCAGTACTTC.

This clonotype has more than one count but fewer than ten. The chain combines TRBV18 with TRBJ1-1, with D possibly matching TRBD1 (5 bases). The CDR3 length is 16 residues. The germline CDR1 and CDR2 sequences are KGHSH and LQKENI. Trimming stripped 3 bases from V and 0 bases from J, with 14 bases between. The CDR3 region is CASSPQGLGMNTEAFF. CDR3 coding DNA: TGTGCCAGCTCACCTCAGGGTTTAGGCATGAACACTGAAGCTTTCTTT.

Points on this clonotype: As the CDR3 is not closed by the conserved phenylalanine or tryptophan, this likely results from a read error. This chain connects TRBV11-2 to TRBJ2-1, with 7 bases fitting TRBD2. This CDR3 contains 13 residues. Germline loops: CDR1 SGHAT, CDR2 FQNNGV. As DNA, the CDR3 is TGTACCAGCAGTTTAGAGGCGGGAGCCGAGCAGTTCTTA. This gives the protein CTSSLEAGAEQFL.

Of note for this clonotype: Possible read error: a much larger clone is one base away. This chain links TRBV5-5 with TRBJ2-5; a weak D match, TRBD1 (6 bases). The CDR3 consists of 14 residues. V was shortened by 6 bases and J by 4 bases, with 16 bases between the two germline ends. CDR1 and CDR2 from the germline V gene are SGHKS and YYEKEE (reference sequence). CDR3 coding DNA: TGTGCCAGCAACCCAGCAGGGGTAGGAGAGACCCAGTACTTC. It yields the protein CASNPAGVGETQYF.